Listed below are T cell receptor beta chains from one sample, sequenced in a study of OX40 agonist ivuxolimab in advanced cancers. The repertoire was sequenced with immunoSEQ multiplex PCR; TCRdb's copy has only in-frame clones and lacks some. Of 95,000 or so clones listed, roughly nine tenths are singletons. Source: CD4+ or CD8+ T cells sorted from blood, taken in a trial of the OX40 agonist ivuxolimab. These receptors all come from an adult with an advanced solid tumor such as melanoma, head and neck, liver or kidney cancer. Each CDR3 is given with its conserved first and last residue. A D gene is named only where the DNA matches it firmly. Clone size is not always given. Where it is, it says once, few, many or a class for expanded clones.

CDR3	DNA	D	J	size	V
CASSGSSGGNNEQFF	TGTGCCAGTAGTGGAAGTAGCGGGGGAAACAATGAGCAGTTCTTC	TRBD2	TRBJ2-1	NA	TRBV19
CASSLGGTHQPQHF	TGTGCCAGCAGCTTAGGCGGGACACACCAGCCCCAGCATTTT	NA	TRBJ1-5	NA	TRBV11-3
CASTSSWGFSYEQYF	TGTGCCAGCACCTCTAGCTGGGGTTTTTCCTACGAGCAGTACTTC	NA	TRBJ2-7	NA	TRBV2
CASSQQTGGEGNYGYTF	TGCGCCAGCAGCCAACAAACCGGGGGAGAAGGAAACTATGGCTACACCTTC	NA	TRBJ1-2	NA	TRBV5-1
CASRPGSPGSDTQYF	TGTGCCAGTAGGCCAGGGAGCCCAGGGTCAGATACGCAGTATTTT	NA	TRBJ2-3	NA	TRBV19
CASSLGGGGDRGGYTF	TGTGCCAGCAGCTTAGGCGGAGGGGGGGATCGGGGTGGCTACACCTTC	NA	TRBJ1-2	NA	TRBV11-2
CASRMQAGQPQHF	TGTGCCAGCAGGATGCAGGCAGGTCAGCCCCAGCATTTT	NA	TRBJ1-5	NA	TRBV2
CASSSGLLETQYF	TGTGCCAGCAGCTCGGGACTATTGGAGACCCAGTACTTC	TRBD2	TRBJ2-5	few	TRBV7-2
CASSGVGDSAEAFF	TGTGCCAGCAGCGGAGTTGGGGATAGCGCTGAAGCTTTCTTT	NA	TRBJ1-1	NA	TRBV9
CASSAGAGANVLTF	TGTGCCAGCAGTGCAGGGGCCGGGGCCAACGTCCTGACTTTC	NA	TRBJ2-6	NA	TRBV6-1
CASSALPAAGFNTGELFF	TGTGCCAGCAGTGCCCTCCCGGCCGCTGGGTTTAACACCGGGGAGCTGTTTTTT	NA	TRBJ2-2	NA	TRBV2
CAWSVIQETQYF	TGTGCCTGGAGTGTAATCCAAGAGACCCAGTACTTC	NA	TRBJ2-5	NA	TRBV30
CASSDLAGATDTQYF	TGTGCCAGCAGTGATCTAGCGGGAGCCACAGATACGCAGTATTTT	TRBD2	TRBJ2-3	NA	TRBV27
CASSMRSGDEQFF	TGTGCCAGCAGCATGCGGTCGGGGGATGAGCAGTTCTTC	NA	TRBJ2-1	NA	TRBV7-6
CAFSADHTDTQYF	TGTGCCTTCTCAGCGGACCACACAGATACGCAGTATTTT	NA	TRBJ2-3	NA	TRBV30
CASSLGLAEDTDTQYF	TGTGCCAGCAGCTTAGGGCTAGCGGAGGACACAGATACGCAGTATTTT	TRBD2	TRBJ2-3	NA	TRBV7-3
CASSYRTGTDTQYF	TGTGCCAGCAGTTACCGGACAGGCACAGATACGCAGTATTTT	NA	TRBJ2-3	NA	TRBV6-6
CASSLGGRYQDTQYF	TGTGCCAGCAGCTTGGGGGGCCGCTATCAAGATACGCAGTATTTT	NA	TRBJ2-3	once	TRBV5-4
CASNDRWSSYNSPLHF	TGTGCCAGCAATGACAGGTGGAGCTCCTATAATTCACCCCTCCACTTT	NA	TRBJ1-6	once	TRBV6-1
CASSLVLGIYGYTF	TGTGCCAGCAGCTTAGTACTAGGGATCTATGGCTACACCTTC	NA	TRBJ1-2	NA	TRBV11-2
CASSPLLAGVSNTQYF	TGTGCCAGCTCACCACTTCTAGCGGGAGTATCGAATACGCAGTATTTT	TRBD2	TRBJ2-3	NA	TRBV18
CASRLLNTEAFF	TGTGCCAGCAGGTTATTGAACACTGAAGCTTTCTTT	NA	TRBJ1-1	NA	TRBV28
CASSDGHNQHF	TGTGCCAGCAGTGACGGGCACAACCAGCATTTT	NA	TRBJ1-5	NA	TRBV6-4
CASSAGQNLHYGYTF	TGTGCCAGCAGCGCGGGACAGAACTTACACTATGGCTACACCTTC	TRBD1	TRBJ1-2	NA	TRBV9
CASSLPTSGSTDTQYF	TGTGCCAGTAGTCTCCCGACTAGCGGTAGCACAGATACGCAGTATTTT	TRBD2	TRBJ2-3	NA	TRBV19